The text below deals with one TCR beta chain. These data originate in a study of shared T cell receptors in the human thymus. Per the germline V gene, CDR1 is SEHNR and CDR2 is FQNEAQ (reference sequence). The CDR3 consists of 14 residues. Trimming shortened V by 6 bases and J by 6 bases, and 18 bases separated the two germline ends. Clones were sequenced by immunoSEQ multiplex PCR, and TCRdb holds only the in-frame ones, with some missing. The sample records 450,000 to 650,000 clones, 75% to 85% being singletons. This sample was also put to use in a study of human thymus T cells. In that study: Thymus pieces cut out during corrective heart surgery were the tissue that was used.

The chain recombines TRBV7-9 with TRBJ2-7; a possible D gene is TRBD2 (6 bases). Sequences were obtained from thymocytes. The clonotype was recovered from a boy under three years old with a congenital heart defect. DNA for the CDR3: TGTGCCAGCAGTCGGGACTCTTTCGTCTCCGAGCAGTACTTC. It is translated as CASSRDSFVSEQYF.